These T cell receptor beta chains were read from a single sample in a study of vaccination effects on CD4 cells after COVID-19. Their antigens remain unidentified. Data came from immunoSEQ multiplex PCR; TCRdb stores just in-frame clones and leaves some out. The sample contains tens of thousands of clones, about 86% of which appear only once. Specimen: CD4+ T cells from PBMCs cultured with HCoV-229E spike peptides, collected after COVID-19 vaccination. The receptors come from a human donor who received a COVID-19 vaccine. Each CDR3 is given with its conserved first and last residue. D genes are given only for firm matches. Size tells how often a clone was seen (once, few, many) or the class of an expanded clone, and some rows leave it out.

cdr3_aa cdr3_nt j_call v_call d_call clone_size
CASSLPSGGDTQYF TGTGCCAGCAGCTTGCCTAGCGGAGGAGATACGCAGTATTTT TRBJ2-3 TRBV5-6 TRBD2 NA
CASSPGGLLNEKLFF TGTGCCAGCAGCCCGGGCGGCCTCCTTAATGAAAAACTGTTTTTT TRBJ1-4 TRBV28 NA NA
CASSPLPGQGNEQFF TGTGCCAGCAGCCCATTACCGGGACAGGGTAATGAGCAGTTCTTC TRBJ2-1 TRBV7-7 TRBD1 few
CASSDFPLRQGGGYGYTF TGTGCCAGCAGTGACTTTCCCCTCCGACAGGGTGGTGGGTATGGCTACACCTTC TRBJ1-2 TRBV6-4 TRBD1 NA
CASRGSGSEAFF TGTGCCAGCAGGGGGTCCGGCTCAGAAGCTTTCTTT TRBJ1-1 TRBV6-5 NA NA
CASSVPLAGGRSSTDTQYF TGTGCCAGCAGCGTTCCACTAGCGGGGGGTAGATCTAGCACAGATACGCAGTATTTT TRBJ2-3 TRBV9 TRBD2 NA
CATSDPSWGETQYF TGTGCCACCAGTGATCCCTCCTGGGGCGAGACCCAGTACTTC TRBJ2-5 TRBV24-1 NA NA
CASKTREKVFF TGTGCCAGCAAGACGCGGGAGAAGGTGTTTTTT TRBJ1-4 TRBV6-5 NA NA
CASSQDPANSDTQYF TGCGCCAGCAGCCAAGACCCGGCGAATAGCGATACGCAGTATTTT TRBJ2-3 TRBV4-3 NA NA
CASSFGGGGEKLFF TGTGCCAGCAGTTTTGGGGGGGGAGGCGAAAAACTGTTTTTT TRBJ1-4 TRBV28 NA NA
CASSLGSGGYTEAFF TGTGCCAGCAGCTTAGGGTCAGGGGGCTACACTGAAGCTTTCTTT TRBJ1-1 TRBV7-8 TRBD1 NA
CASSLRSANTGELFF TGTGCCAGCAGCTTACGTTCAGCGAACACCGGGGAGCTGTTTTTT TRBJ2-2 TRBV7-2 NA NA
CASSLMGTEAFF TGTGCCAGCAGTTTAATGGGCACTGAAGCTTTCTTT TRBJ1-1 TRBV27 NA NA
CASSEASGPQYF TGTGCCAGCAGTGAAGCGTCGGGGCCCCAGTACTTC TRBJ2-5 TRBV6-4 NA NA
CASATDRGSAGNTIYF TGCGCCAGCGCGACAGACAGGGGAAGCGCTGGAAACACCATATATTTT TRBJ1-3 TRBV5-1 TRBD1 NA
CASSLDRGNSPLHF TGCGCCAGCAGCCTGGACAGGGGAAATTCACCCCTCCACTTT TRBJ1-6 TRBV5-1 TRBD1 few
CASSYRGGGTADTQYF TGTGCCAGCAGTTACAGGGGTGGAGGGACGGCAGATACGCAGTATTTT TRBJ2-3 TRBV6-5 NA NA
CAWSATGEKLFF TGTGCCTGGAGTGCGACAGGCGAAAAACTGTTTTTT TRBJ1-4 TRBV30 NA NA
CASSPTGGEWVREKLFF TGTGCCAGCAGCCCGACAGGGGGAGAGTGGGTTCGGGAAAAACTGTTTTTT TRBJ1-4 TRBV7-2 TRBD1 NA
CASSPGTGAYNEQFF TGTGCCAGCAGCCCCGGGACAGGGGCCTACAATGAGCAGTTCTTC TRBJ2-1 TRBV3-1/TRBV3-2 TRBD1 few
CASTRQGNTGELFF TGCGCCAGCACCCGACAGGGGAACACCGGGGAGCTGTTTTTT TRBJ2-2 TRBV5-1 TRBD1 NA
CASSSGGPGTEAFF TGTGCCAGCAGTTCCGGGGGCCCAGGGACTGAAGCTTTCTTT TRBJ1-1 TRBV28 NA NA
CASSASVYTDTQYF TGTGCCAGCAGTGCAAGCGTTTACACAGATACGCAGTATTTT TRBJ2-3 TRBV2 NA NA
CATSDFNIRDRGISNTGELFF TGTGCCACCAGTGATTTCAATATCAGGGACAGGGGTATATCGAACACCGGGGAGCTGTTTTTT TRBJ2-2 TRBV24-1 TRBD1 NA
CASSDPNTEAFF TGCGCCAGCAGTGACCCGAACACTGAAGCTTTCTTT TRBJ1-1 TRBV10-1 NA NA
CASSLERVSQETQYF TGTGCCAGCAGCTTAGAGCGGGTATCCCAAGAGACCCAGTACTTC TRBJ2-5 TRBV7-2 NA NA
CASSHPNMRTGVAKNIQYF TGTGCCAGCAGCCACCCCAACATGAGAACAGGGGTAGCCAAAAACATTCAGTACTTC TRBJ2-4 TRBV7-3 TRBD1 NA
CAWKQGAAVTEAFF TGTGCCTGGAAGCAGGGGGCGGCTGTCACTGAAGCTTTCTTT TRBJ1-1 TRBV30 TRBD1 NA
CASRSNMRNTIYF TGTGCCAGCAGATCCAACATGAGAAACACCATATATTTT TRBJ1-3 TRBV6-5 NA NA